Below are 18 T cell receptor beta chains sequenced from a single sample in a study of blood T cell repertoires in COVID-19 (dated by TCRdb to about 2020). Receptor amplification or capture employed the immunoSEQ multiplex PCR assay. TCRdb re-hosts the immuneACCESS table, in-frame sequences only. Its copies lack some clones; in the studies checked, an unresolved V gene accounts for under half of them, and the cause for the rest is not known. In all, the sample holds some 190,000 clones, and less than 80% of those were seen once. The ten largest clones take up approximately 13% of the sample. Sequencing input: peripheral blood. The receptors originated from a woman between 50 and 59 years old with acute or convalescent COVID-19.

V gene TRBV2 combines with J gene TRBJ2-1; TRBD1 agrees at 8 bases. The CDR3 sequence is 13 residues long. V was pared by 4 bases and J by 8 bases, with 4 bases of the junction left unmatched. CDR1 SNHLY and CDR2 FYNNEI come from the germline V gene. The CDR3 spells CASSGQGAHEQFF. In DNA, the CDR3 is TGTGCCAGCAGTGGGCAGGGGGCCCATGAGCAGTTCTTC.

CDR3 sequence (DNA): TGTGCCACCAGTGATCCAGGGTCCTACGAGCAGTACTTC. This codes for CATSDPGSYEQYF. This chain links TRBV24-1 with TRBJ2-7; TRBD1 is a possible D gene (5 bases). This CDR3 comprises 13 residues. Germline CDR1 is KGHDR and CDR2 is SFDVKD. Trimming took 3 bases from V and 1 from J, leaving 6 bases between them.

The rearrangement uses TRBV27 and TRBJ1-5; weak D call: TRBD1 (5 bases). This CDR3 contains 18 residues. Germline-derived CDR1 and CDR2 are MNHEY and SMNVEV (reference sequence). V lost 2 bases, J lost 2 bases, and 19 bases lay in between. The CDR3 nucleotides are TGTGCCAGCAGTTTAACCCGCGGGGGGGTTTATGGCAATCAGCCCCAGCATTTT. Its protein is CASSLTRGGVYGNQPQHF.

V and J are TRBV7-2 and TRBJ2-7; 10 nucleotides agree with TRBD2. CDR3 size: 15 residues. CDR1 SGHTA and CDR2 FQGNSA come from the germline V gene. Trimming took 1 base from V and 3 from J; bases not matched to a gene: 3. CDR3 sequence (DNA): TGTGCCAGCAGCTTAGGAAGGACTAGCGGCTACGAGCAGTACTTC. Its translation is CASSLGRTSGYEQYF.

This clone was detected only a few times. The V gene is TRBV7-6, the J gene TRBJ2-3, with D uncertain. Germline V gene sequence: CDR1 SGHVS, CDR2 FNYEAQ. This CDR3 region has 20 residues. V lost 2 bases and J 6 bases, leaving 30 bases between the germline ends. For the CDR3, the DNA is TGTGCCAGCAGCTTATATGCCGTGCGCCAAGATCCCCCCCACTTGGATACGCAGTATTTT. Amino acid sequence: CASSLYAVRQDPPHLDTQYF.

The chain employs TRBV9 and TRBJ1-1; the match to TRBD1 covers 8 bases. The CDR3 consists of 16 residues. After removal of 4 bases from V and 7 bases from J, the junction contained 15 bases not matched to a gene. CDR1 and CDR2 from the germline V gene are SGDLS and YYNGEE. CDR3 bases: TGTGCCAGCAGCCCCCAGACGGGACAGGAGGCGGTTGAAGCTTTCTTT. Encoded protein: CASSPQTGQEAVEAFF.

This clone has a handful of counts. J is TRBJ1-2 and V is TRBV5-6, with a tentative D call TRBD1 (5 bases). The CDR3 contains 18 residues. Per the germline V gene, CDR1 is SGHDT and CDR2 is YYEEEE. Trimming cost V 1 base and J 7 bases, with 26 bases left between them. The CDR3 DNA reads TGTGCCAGCAGCTTGCCCTCATTTGGACGGGGGTTTGGTCGTGGCTACACCTTC. Residues: CASSLPSFGRGFGRGYTF.

V usage is TRBV18 and J usage is TRBJ2-3; TRBD2 agrees at 11 bases. Germline CDR1 reads KGHSH; CDR2 reads LQKENI. The V gene end was trimmed by 5 bases and the J gene end by 7 bases; junction bases not matched to a gene: 11. The CDR3 spans 16 residues. The CDR3 protein is CASSDLAGGLPYTQYF. As DNA, the CDR3 is TGTGCCAGCTCAGATCTAGCGGGGGGCCTTCCATATACGCAGTATTTT.

The chain couples TRBV5-4 to TRBJ2-5; D perhaps matches TRBD2 (6 bases). Germline V gene data show CDR1 as SGHNT and CDR2 as YYREEE (reference sequence). The germline V and J ends were trimmed by 4 bases and 2 bases, with 12 bases remaining between them. The CDR3 contains 14 residues. The CDR3 bases are TGTGCCAGCAGCACGGGACTCCTTCAAGAGACCCAGTACTTC. This sequence encodes CASSTGLLQETQYF.

This sequence joins TRBV5-6 and TRBJ1-2; D gene unclear. The CDR3 is made up of 15 amino acids. V was clipped by 4 bases and J by 0 bases, with 13 bases between them. CDR1 and CDR2 from the germline V gene are SGHDT and YYEEEE. The CDR3 protein is CASSPLGPANYGYTF. CDR3 DNA: TGTGCCAGCAGCCCCTTGGGCCCCGCTAACTATGGCTACACCTTC.

The V and J genes are TRBV6-6 and TRBJ1-5, with a weak D call TRBD1 (6 bases). The CDR3 is 15 amino acids. Germline V gene data show CDR1 as MNHNY and CDR2 as SVGAGI (reference sequence). The germline V and J ends were trimmed by 1 base and 4 bases, with 11 bases remaining between them. The CDR3 spells CASSYFVQGNQPQHF. The CDR3 DNA reads TGTGCCAGCAGTTACTTCGTACAGGGAAATCAGCCCCAGCATTTT.

This clone was counted only a few times. The rearrangement joins TRBV13 to TRBJ1-1; maybe TRBD1 (5 bases). The CDR3 runs 14 residues. Germline assignment: CDR1 PRHDT and CDR2 FYEKMQ (reference sequence). With 5 bases removed from V and 6 bases from J, the gap between germline ends came to 16 bases. The CDR3 loop is CASSLGTGGAEAFF. The CDR3 DNA sequence: TGTGCCAGCAGCCTTGGGACGGGCGGGGCTGAAGCTTTCTTT.

The chain joins TRBV25-1 to TRBJ2-5; 13 bases fit TRBD2. The CDR3 is 16 residues long. Losses at the gene ends were 4 bases for V and 5 bases for J; bases not matched to a gene: 7. The germline gives CDR1 MGHDK, CDR2 SYGVNS. This CDR3 is CASSVGLAGVWETQYF. The CDR3 coding sequence is TGTGCCAGCAGTGTTGGACTAGCGGGAGTTTGGGAGACCCAGTACTTC.

The chain recombines TRBV5-1 with TRBJ1-4; TRBD1 matches at 10 bases. V trimming: 5 bases; J trimming: 7 bases; junction bases outside the gene matches: 5. CDR3 length: 14 residues. Germline CDR1 reads SGHRS; CDR2 reads YFSETQ. CDR3 sequence reads: CASSPGTGVEKLFF. CDR3 nucleotides: TGCGCCAGCAGTCCCGGGACAGGGGTTGAAAAACTGTTTTTT.

V usage is TRBV2 and J usage is TRBJ1-3; D gene unclear. Germline assignment: CDR1 SNHLY and CDR2 FYNNEI. The germline V and J ends were trimmed by 8 bases and 0 bases, with 11 bases remaining between them. CDR3 length: 14 residues. The DNA of the CDR3 is TGTGCCAGCGGGCAACAGTTCTCTGGAAACACCATATATTTT. It yields the protein CASGQQFSGNTIYF.

This clone was found once. J is TRBJ1-5 and V is TRBV19; a possible D gene is TRBD1 (6 bases). CDR1 and CDR2 (germline): LNHDA, SQIVND (reference sequence). Trimming took off 4 bases at V and 0 bases at J, with 13 bases between the two ends. The CDR3 length is 16 residues. CDR3 sequence reads: CASSTHEGVSNQPQHF. The CDR3, as DNA: TGTGCCAGTAGTACCCACGAGGGGGTTAGCAATCAGCCCCAGCATTTT.

The chain employs TRBV5-1 and TRBJ2-7; the match to TRBD2 covers 10 bases. J was trimmed by 2 bases and V by 2 bases; bases with no gene match: 4. Germline CDR1 is SGHRS and CDR2 is YFSETQ. This CDR3 has 15 residues. CDR3 loop: CASSFERGGAYEQYF. The CDR3, as DNA: TGCGCCAGCAGCTTTGAGCGGGGGGGCGCCTACGAGCAGTACTTC.

This chain joins TRBV4-3 and TRBJ2-1; D uncertain. The CDR3 has 13 residues. V was cut by 2 bases and J by 8 bases, with 10 bases left in between. CDR1 and CDR2 (germline): LGHNA, YSLEER. CDR3 region: CASSQNQAYEQFF. The DNA of the CDR3 is TGCGCCAGCAGCCAAAACCAGGCCTATGAGCAGTTCTTC.